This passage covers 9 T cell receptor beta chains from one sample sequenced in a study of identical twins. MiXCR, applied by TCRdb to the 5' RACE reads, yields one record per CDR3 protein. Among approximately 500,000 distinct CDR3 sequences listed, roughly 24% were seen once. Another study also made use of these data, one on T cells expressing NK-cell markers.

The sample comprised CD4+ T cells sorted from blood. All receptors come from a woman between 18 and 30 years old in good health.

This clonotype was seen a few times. CDR3 coding DNA: TGCGCCAGCCAGGGGGCGAGCACAGATACGCAGTATTTT. Translated: CASQGASTDTQYF. This chain uses TRBV5-1 with TRBJ2-3; 8 nucleotides align to TRBD1. The J segment lost 0 bases and the V segment lost 7 bases, leaving 1 base of the junction unmatched. CDR3 length equals 13 residues. Germline-derived CDR1 and CDR2 are SGHRS and YFSETQ.

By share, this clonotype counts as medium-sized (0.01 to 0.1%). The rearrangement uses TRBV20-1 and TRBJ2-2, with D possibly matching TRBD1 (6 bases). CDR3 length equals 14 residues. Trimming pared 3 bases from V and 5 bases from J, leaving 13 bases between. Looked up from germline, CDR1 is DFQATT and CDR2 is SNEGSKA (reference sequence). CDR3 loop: CSASRTGFTGELFF. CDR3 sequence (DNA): TGCAGTGCTAGTCGAACAGGGTTTACCGGGGAGCTGTTTTTT.

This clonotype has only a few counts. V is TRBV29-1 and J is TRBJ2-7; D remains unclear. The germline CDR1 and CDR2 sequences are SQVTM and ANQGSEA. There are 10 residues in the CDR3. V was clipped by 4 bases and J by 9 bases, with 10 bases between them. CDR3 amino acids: CSVVGPGQYF. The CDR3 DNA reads TGCAGCGTTGTTGGGCCCGGGCAGTACTTC.

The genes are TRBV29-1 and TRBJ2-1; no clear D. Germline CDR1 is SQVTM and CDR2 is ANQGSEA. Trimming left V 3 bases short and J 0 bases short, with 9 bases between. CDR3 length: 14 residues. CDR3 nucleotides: TGCAGCGTTGAGGTCCCTAGCTCCTACAATGAGCAGTTCTTC. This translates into CSVEVPSSYNEQFF.

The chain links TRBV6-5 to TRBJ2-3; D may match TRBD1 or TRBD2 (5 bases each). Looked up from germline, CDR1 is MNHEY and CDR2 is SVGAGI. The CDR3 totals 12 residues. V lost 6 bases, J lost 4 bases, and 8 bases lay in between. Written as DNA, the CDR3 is TGTGCCAGCAGGGGGGTGGCAGATACGCAGTATTTT. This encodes CASRGVADTQYF.

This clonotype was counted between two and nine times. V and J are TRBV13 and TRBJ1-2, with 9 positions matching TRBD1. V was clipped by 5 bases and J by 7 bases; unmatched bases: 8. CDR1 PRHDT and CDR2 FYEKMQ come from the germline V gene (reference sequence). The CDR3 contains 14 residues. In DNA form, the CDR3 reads TGTGCCAGCAGCAGGGGACAGGGTGATTCTGGCTACACCTTC. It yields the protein CASSRGQGDSGYTF.

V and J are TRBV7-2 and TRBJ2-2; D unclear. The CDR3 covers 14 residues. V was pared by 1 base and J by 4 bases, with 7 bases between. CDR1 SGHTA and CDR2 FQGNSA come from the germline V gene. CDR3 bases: TGTGCCAGCAGCTTAGTCCCAGGCACCGGGGAGCTGTTTTTT. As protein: CASSLVPGTGELFF.

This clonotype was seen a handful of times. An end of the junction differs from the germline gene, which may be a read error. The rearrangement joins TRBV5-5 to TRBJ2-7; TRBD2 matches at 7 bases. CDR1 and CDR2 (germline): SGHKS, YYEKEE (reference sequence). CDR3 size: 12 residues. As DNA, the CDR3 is TGTGCCAGCAGCTGGAGCGGGGTCGAGGAGTACTTC. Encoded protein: CASSWSGVEEYF.

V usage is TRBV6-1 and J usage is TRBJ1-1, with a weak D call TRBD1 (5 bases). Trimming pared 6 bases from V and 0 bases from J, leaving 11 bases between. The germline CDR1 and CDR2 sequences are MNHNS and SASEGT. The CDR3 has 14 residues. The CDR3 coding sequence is TGTGCCAGCAGAAACGGGGCACTGAACACTGAAGCTTTCTTT. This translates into CASRNGALNTEAFF.